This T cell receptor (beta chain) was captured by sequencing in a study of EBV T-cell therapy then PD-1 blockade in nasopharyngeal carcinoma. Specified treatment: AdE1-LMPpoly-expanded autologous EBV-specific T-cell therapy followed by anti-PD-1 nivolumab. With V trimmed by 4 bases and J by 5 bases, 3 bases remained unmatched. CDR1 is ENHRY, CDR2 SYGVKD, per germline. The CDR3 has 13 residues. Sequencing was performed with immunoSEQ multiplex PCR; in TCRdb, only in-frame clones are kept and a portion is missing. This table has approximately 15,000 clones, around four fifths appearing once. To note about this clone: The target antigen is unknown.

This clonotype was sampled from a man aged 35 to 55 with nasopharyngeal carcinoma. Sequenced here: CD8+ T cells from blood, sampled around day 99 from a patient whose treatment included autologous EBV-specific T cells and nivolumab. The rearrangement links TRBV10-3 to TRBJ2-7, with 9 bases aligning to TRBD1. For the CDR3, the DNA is TGTGCCATCAGTGCCAGGACAGGGGACGAGCAGTACTTC. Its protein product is CAISARTGDEQYF.